This T cell receptor beta chain was captured in a study of T cell responses to AZD1222 COVID-19 vaccine listed by TCRdb under 2021. For context, the study as a whole: TCR sequencing was performed for approximately 240 trial participants, of whom about 200 were given two doses of AZD1222 and 26 were given two doses of MenACWY control vaccine. Trial participants were enrolled by age into subgroups of 18-55, 56-69 and 70-plus years, and around 150, 29 and 61 TCR-sequenced participants, respectively, were included in these subgroups. General conclusions and limits of the study: Reportedly, close to half of the unique spike-specific TCRs recognized epitopes lying outside the regions that are mutated in the B.1.351 and B.1.1.7 variants. Participants were mostly white British and included more females than males, and it was suggested by the authors that clonal diversity may have been underestimated. Conclusions about previously exposed vaccinees are limited because only six or seven AZD1222 recipients were SARS-CoV-2 seropositive at baseline. Spike-specific TCR breadth and depth rose significantly after two AZD1222 doses compared with day 0 and with MenACWY recipients. In the small 56-69-year group, the increase in depth fell short of significance, most likely because of low power. The whole spike protein was spanned by vaccine-associated CD4 TCRs, and dominant responses were seen in regions 160-218 and 743-854. Because no day 14 peak-response samples were available, repertoires were characterized only after the peak T cell response.

This sample's time point label indicates: about 28 days (+/-7) after the second vaccine dose. AZD1222 recipients given second doses at about 4 weeks or at about 12 weeks were pooled, since spike-specific TCR depth and breadth were not found to differ between the two schedules. Vaccinee samples came from UK trials COV001 and COV002, including a single-blind randomized controlled phase 2/3 trial of AZD1222 (ChAdOx1 nCoV-19) in healthy adults. For TCRbeta chain sequencing, PBMC samples from trial participants were taken at day 0 and at day 28 after the second dose. The V end loses 2 bases and the J end loses 4 bases, and a stretch of 13 bases separates them. Per the germline V gene, SGHDN is the CDR1 and FVKESK is the CDR2. From its cysteine to its phenylalanine, the CDR3 spans 15 amino acids. Only the CDR3 DNA is retained, 45 bases long and in frame from the first base. The CDR3 regions of human TCRbeta chains were analyzed by immunosequencing. In the paper's pipeline: Repertoire TCRs were matched against a reference library of SARS-CoV-2-specific TCRs generated with the MIRA antigen-specificity platform. Breadth meant the fraction of unique TCRs that were SARS-CoV-2-associated, whereas depth meant the fraction of total T cells that were SARS-CoV-2-associated. Using the MIRA data, every spike-specific TCR was mapped to the spike region that the TCR reacted to and assigned to either a CD4 or a CD8 class. Log10-transformed breadth and depth values were compared by one-way ANOVA with Sidak's multiple comparisons tests. TCRdb provides this immuneACCESS table in a form limited to in-frame rearrangements. Some clones are lacking; in checked studies, under half of them reflect an unresolved V gene, and why the rest are absent is not known. V and J calls and clone size are given by that table; D and trimming were obtained from the DNA. This sample comprises 80,000 or so clones, under 95% of them detected only once. Roughly 4.3% of the sample belongs to the ten largest clones.

Notes on this clone: Its antigen target is currently unknown. No much larger clonotype is one base removed from it; base qualities were not supplied.

The source of this sequence is an adult who received the AZD1222 COVID-19 vaccine. The specimen comprised peripheral blood, sampled 28 days after the second AZD1222 dose. The V and J genes are TRBV14 and TRBJ2-3; the D gene assignment is ambiguous. The nucleotide sequence reads TGTGCCAGCAGCCAAAGGTTGACGTTGCCAGATACGCAGTATTTT. Translated, it gives CASSQRLTLPDTQYF.